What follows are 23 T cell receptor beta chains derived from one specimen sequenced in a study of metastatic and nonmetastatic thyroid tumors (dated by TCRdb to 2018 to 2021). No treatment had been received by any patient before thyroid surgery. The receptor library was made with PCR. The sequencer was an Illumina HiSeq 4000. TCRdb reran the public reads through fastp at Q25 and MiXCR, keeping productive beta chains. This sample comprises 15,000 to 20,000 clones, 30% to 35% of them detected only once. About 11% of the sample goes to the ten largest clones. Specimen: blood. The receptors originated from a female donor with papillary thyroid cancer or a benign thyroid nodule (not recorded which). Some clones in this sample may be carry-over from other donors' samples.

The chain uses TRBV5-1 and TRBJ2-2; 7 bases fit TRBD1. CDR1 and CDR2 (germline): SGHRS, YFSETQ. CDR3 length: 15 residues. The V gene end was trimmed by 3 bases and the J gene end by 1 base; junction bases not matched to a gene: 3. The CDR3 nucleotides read TGCGCCAGCAGCTCACAGGGGAAGAACACCGGGGAGCTGTTTTTT. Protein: CASSSQGKNTGELFF.

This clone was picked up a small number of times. Here the CDR3 reads CASSLLAGGTFDNEQFF. As DNA, the CDR3 is TGCGCCAGCAGCTTGCTAGCCGGCGGAACCTTCGACAATGAGCAGTTCTTC. The V and J genes are TRBV5-1 and TRBJ2-1, with a tentative D call TRBD2 (5 bases). Germline CDR1 and CDR2: SGHRS and YFSETQ. The CDR3 has 17 residues. The germline V and J ends were trimmed by 1 base and 5 bases, with 19 bases remaining between them. The variable domain in full, with the rest retrieved from reference TRBV5-1 and TRBJ2-1, is KAGVTQTPRYLIKTRGQQVTLSCSPISGHRSVSWYQQTPGQGLQFLFEYFSETQRNKGNFPGRFSGRQFSNSRSEMNVSTLELGDSALYLCASSLLAGGTFDNEQFFGPGTRLTVL.

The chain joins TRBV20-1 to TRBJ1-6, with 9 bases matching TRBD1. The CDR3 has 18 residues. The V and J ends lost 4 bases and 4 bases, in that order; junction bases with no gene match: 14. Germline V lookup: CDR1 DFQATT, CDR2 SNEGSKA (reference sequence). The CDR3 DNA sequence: TGCAGTGCTACCCGCACCCCTCCCGGGACAGGGTATAATTCACCCCTCCACTTT. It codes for CSATRTPPGTGYNSPLHF.

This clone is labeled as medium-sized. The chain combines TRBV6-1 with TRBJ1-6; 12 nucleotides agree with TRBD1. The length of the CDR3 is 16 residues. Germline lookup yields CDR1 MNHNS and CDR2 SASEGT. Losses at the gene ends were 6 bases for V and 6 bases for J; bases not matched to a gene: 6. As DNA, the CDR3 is TGTGCCAGCAGGGCCGGGACAGGGGGCCTTAATTCACCCCTCCACTTT. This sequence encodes CASRAGTGGLNSPLHF.

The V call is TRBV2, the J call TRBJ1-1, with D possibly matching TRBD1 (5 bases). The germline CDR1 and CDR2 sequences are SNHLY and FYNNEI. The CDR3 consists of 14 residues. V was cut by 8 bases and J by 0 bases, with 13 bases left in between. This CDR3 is CASQGAGLNTEAFF. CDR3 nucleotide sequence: TGTGCCAGCCAAGGGGCAGGGCTGAACACTGAAGCTTTCTTT.

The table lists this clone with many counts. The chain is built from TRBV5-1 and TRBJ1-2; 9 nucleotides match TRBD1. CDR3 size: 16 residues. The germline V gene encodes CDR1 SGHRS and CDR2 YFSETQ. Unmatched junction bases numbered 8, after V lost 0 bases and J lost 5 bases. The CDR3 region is CASSLEVLGTGYGYTF. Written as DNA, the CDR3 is TGCGCCAGCAGCTTGGAGGTTCTCGGGACAGGGTATGGCTACACCTTC. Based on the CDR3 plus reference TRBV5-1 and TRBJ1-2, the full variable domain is KAGVTQTPRYLIKTRGQQVTLSCSPISGHRSVSWYQQTPGQGLQFLFEYFSETQRNKGNFPGRFSGRQFSNSRSEMNVSTLELGDSALYLCASSLEVLGTGYGYTFGSGTRLTVV.

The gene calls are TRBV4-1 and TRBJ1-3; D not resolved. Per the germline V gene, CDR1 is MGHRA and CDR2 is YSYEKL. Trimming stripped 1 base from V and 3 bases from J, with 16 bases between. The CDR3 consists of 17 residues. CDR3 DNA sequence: TGCGCCAGCAGCCAAGCTCCCACCCTTTATAGTGGAAACACCATATATTTT. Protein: CASSQAPTLYSGNTIYF.

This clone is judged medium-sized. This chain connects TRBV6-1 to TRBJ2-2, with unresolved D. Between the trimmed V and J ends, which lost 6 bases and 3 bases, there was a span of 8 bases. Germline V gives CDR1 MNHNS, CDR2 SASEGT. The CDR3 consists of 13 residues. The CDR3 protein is CASRVGYTGELFF. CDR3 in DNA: TGTGCCAGCAGGGTCGGTTACACCGGGGAGCTGTTTTTT.

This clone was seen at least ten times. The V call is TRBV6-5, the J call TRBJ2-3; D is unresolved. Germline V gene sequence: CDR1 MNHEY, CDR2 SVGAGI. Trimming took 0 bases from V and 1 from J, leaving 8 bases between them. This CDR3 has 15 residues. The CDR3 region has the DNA TGTGCCAGCAGTTACTCTCCCTCAGGCACAGATACGCAGTATTTT. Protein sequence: CASSYSPSGTDTQYF.

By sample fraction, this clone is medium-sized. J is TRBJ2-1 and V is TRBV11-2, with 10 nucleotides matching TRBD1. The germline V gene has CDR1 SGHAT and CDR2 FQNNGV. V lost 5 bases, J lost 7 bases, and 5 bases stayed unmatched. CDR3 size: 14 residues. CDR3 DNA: TGTGCCAGCAGCCTCAGGACAGGGGGAAATGAGCAGTTCTTC. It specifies CASSLRTGGNEQFF.

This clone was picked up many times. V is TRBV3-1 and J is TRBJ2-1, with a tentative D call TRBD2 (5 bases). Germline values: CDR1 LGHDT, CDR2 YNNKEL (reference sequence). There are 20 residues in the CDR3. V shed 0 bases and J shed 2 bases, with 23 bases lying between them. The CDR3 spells CASSQDFSGTTSGPYNEQFF. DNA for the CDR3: TGTGCCAGCAGCCAAGATTTCTCAGGTACTACCAGCGGTCCCTACAATGAGCAGTTCTTC.

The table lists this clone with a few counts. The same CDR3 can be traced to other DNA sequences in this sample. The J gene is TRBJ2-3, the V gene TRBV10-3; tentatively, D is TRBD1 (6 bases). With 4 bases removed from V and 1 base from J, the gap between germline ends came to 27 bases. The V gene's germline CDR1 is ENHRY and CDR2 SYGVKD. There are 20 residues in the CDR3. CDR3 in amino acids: CAISVLPGAGGGYRTDTQYF. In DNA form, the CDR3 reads TGTGCCATCAGTGTACTACCAGGGGCGGGTGGTGGGTATCGCACAGATACGCAGTATTTT.

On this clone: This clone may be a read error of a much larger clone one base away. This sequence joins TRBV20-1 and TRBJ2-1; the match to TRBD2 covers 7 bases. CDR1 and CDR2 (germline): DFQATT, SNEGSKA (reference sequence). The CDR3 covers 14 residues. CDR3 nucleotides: TGCGGCCTCCCCCCCAAGTGGGGGGGAAATGAGCAGTTCTTC. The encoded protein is CGLPPKWGGNEQFF.

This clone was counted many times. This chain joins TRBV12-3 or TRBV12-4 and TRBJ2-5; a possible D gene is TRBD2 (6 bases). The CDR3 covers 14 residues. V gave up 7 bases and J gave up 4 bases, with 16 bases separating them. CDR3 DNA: TGTGCCAGCACCCTGTGGGGGGTCCCAGAGACCCAGTACTTC. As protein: CASTLWGVPETQYF.

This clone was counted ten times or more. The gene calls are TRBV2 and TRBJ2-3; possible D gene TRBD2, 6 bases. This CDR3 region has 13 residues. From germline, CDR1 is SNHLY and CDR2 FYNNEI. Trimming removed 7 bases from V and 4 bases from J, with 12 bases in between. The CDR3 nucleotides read TGTGCCAGCACGGCGGGGTACTCAGATACGCAGTATTTT. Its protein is CASTAGYSDTQYF.

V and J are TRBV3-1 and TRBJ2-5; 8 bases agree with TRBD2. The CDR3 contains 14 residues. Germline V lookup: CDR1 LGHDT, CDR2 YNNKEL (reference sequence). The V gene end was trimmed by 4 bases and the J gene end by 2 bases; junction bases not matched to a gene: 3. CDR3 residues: CASSRAGDQETQYF. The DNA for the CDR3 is TGTGCCAGCAGCCGAGCGGGGGATCAAGAGACCCAGTACTTC.

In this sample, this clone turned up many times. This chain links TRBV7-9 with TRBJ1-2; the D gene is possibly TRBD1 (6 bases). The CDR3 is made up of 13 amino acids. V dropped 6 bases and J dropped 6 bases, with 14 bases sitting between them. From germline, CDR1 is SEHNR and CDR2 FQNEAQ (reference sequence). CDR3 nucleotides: TGTGCCAGCAGTGGACCCGGGGGCCATGGCTACACCTTC. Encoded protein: CASSGPGGHGYTF.

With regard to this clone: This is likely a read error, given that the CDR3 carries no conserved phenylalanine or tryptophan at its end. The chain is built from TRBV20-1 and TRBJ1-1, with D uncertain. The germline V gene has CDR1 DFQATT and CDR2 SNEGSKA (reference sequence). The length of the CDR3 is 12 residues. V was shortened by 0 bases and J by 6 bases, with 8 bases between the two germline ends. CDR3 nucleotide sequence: TGCAGTGCTAGAGATAGGGCGGCTGAAGCTTTCCTT. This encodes CSARDRAAEAFL.

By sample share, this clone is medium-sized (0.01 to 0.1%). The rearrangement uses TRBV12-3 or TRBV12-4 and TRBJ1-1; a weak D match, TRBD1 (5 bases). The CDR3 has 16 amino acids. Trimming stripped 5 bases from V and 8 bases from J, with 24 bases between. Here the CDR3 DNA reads TGTGCCAGCAGTCCGCTCTGGGGACGAAGGGTTTCGGAAGCTTTCTTT. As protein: CASSPLWGRRVSEAFF.

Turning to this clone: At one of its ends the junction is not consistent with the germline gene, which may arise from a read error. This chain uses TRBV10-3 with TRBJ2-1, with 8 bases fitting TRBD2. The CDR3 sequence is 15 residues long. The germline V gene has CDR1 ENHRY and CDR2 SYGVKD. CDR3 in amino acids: CSISPGGALGNEQFF. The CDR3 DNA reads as TGTTCCATCAGCCCCGGGGGGGCTTTAGGCAATGAGCAGTTCTTC.

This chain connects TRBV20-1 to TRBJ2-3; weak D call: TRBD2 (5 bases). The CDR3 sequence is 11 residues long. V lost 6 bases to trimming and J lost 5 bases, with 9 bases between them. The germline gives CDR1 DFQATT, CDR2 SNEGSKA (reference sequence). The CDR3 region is CSAPTRDTQYF. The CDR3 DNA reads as TGCAGTGCCCCTACTAGAGATACGCAGTATTTT.

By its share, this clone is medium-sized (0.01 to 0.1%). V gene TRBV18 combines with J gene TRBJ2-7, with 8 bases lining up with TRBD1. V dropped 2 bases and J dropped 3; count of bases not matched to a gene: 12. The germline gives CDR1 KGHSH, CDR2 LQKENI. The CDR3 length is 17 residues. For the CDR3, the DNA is TGTGCCAGCTCACCAAAGGATGGGCAGGGGGCGATCTACGAGCAGTACTTC. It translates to CASSPKDGQGAIYEQYF.

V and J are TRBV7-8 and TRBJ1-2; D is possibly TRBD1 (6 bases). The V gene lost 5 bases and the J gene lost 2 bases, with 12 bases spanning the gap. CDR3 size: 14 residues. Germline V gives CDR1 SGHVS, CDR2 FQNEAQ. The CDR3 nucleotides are TGTGCCAGCAGCGCGAACAGGGAGAACTATGGCTACACCTTC. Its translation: CASSANRENYGYTF.